Sequencing of this T cell receptor (beta chain) was carried out in a study of blood T cells in healthy people across ages. This clonotype was detected once. Antigen: not known. A second PCR of about 7 to 12 cycles used a sample-barcoded 5' primer and a J-beta primer mix. Each CDR3 protein gets one entry after TCRdb re-called the 5' RACE reads with MiXCR. The sample lists about 670,000 distinct CDR3 sequences, over 40% occurring once. Study-wide results and caveats: Diversity of TCR beta per million T cells declined in a roughly linear way with age. Across samples, TCR beta diversity tracked strongly with naive T cell percentage. The diversity estimates, figures obtained from one million T cells, were considered underestimates.

Donors were systemically healthy Caucasian individuals from Russia aged about 6 to 90 years. Germline V gives CDR1 MGHRA, CDR2 YSYEKL. The CDR3 spans 16 residues. Trimming cost V 4 bases and J 4 bases, with 19 bases left between them. The rearrangement uses TRBV4-1 and TRBJ1-2, with D possibly TRBD1 on 6 matching bases. Input material: blood. This TCR was recovered from a man older than 75 in good health. The chain's CDR3 is CASSPTDSPQSYGYTF. CDR3 sequence (DNA): TGCGCCAGCAGCCCGACGGACAGCCCTCAAAGCTATGGCTACACCTTC.